These T cell receptor beta chains were read from a single sample in a study of prognosis after radiotherapy for stage I lung cancer. TCRdb processed the multiplex PCR reads anew with MiXCR; each CDR3 protein has one entry. This table holds over 20,000 distinct CDR3 sequences, 35% to 45% found once. The sample was PBMCs, taken before or after stereotactic body radiation therapy (not recorded which). The receptors come from a donor aged 50 or older with non-small cell lung cancer. Each CDR3 is given with its conserved first and last residue. Each record gives: J gene, V gene, CDR3 length, clone size, D gene, CDR3 DNA, CDR3 protein. The D gene is left open where the match is weak. Size is stated for part of the rows, as once, few or many counts, or as a class when the clone is expanded.

j_call: TRBJ2-7; v_call: TRBV20-1; cdr3_length: 13; clone_size: many; d_call: NA; cdr3_nt: TGCAGTGCTAGAGCCCAGACCAGCTACGAGCAGTACTTC; cdr3_aa: CSARAQTSYEQYF
j_call: TRBJ2-5; v_call: TRBV12-3/TRBV12-4; cdr3_length: 16; clone_size: NA; d_call: TRBD1; cdr3_nt: TGTGCCATCAGTTTAGGTTACAACAGGGGGCTGCCTTCCCCGTACTTC; cdr3_aa: CAISLGYNRGLPSPYF
j_call: TRBJ1-6; v_call: TRBV30; cdr3_length: 15; clone_size: NA; d_call: NA; cdr3_nt: TGTGCCTGGAGTTCGACCAGGGGTGGAAACTCACCCCTCCACTTT; cdr3_aa: CAWSSTRGGNSPLHF
j_call: TRBJ1-5; v_call: TRBV27; cdr3_length: 12; clone_size: NA; d_call: NA; cdr3_nt: TGTGCCAGCAGTTTGTCAGGGGAGCCCCAGCATTTT; cdr3_aa: CASSLSGEPQHF
j_call: TRBJ2-2; v_call: TRBV11-2; cdr3_length: 14; clone_size: NA; d_call: NA; cdr3_nt: TGTGCCAGCAGCTTAGCATCGAACACCGGGGAGCTGTTTTTT; cdr3_aa: CASSLASNTGELFF
j_call: TRBJ1-1; v_call: TRBV13; cdr3_length: 15; clone_size: NA; d_call: NA; cdr3_nt: TGTGCCAGCAGCTTATCGGACAGAATGAACACTGAAGCTTTCTTT; cdr3_aa: CASSLSDRMNTEAFF
j_call: TRBJ2-1; v_call: TRBV7-2; cdr3_length: 13; clone_size: many; d_call: NA; cdr3_nt: TGTGCCAGCCTAGGAGGCTCCTACAATGAGCAGTTCTTC; cdr3_aa: CASLGGSYNEQFF
j_call: TRBJ2-5; v_call: TRBV28; cdr3_length: 14; clone_size: many; d_call: NA; cdr3_nt: TGTGCCAGCAGTACCCACAGGCCAGAAGAGACCCAGTACTTC; cdr3_aa: CASSTHRPEETQYF
j_call: TRBJ2-7; v_call: TRBV6-1; cdr3_length: 15; clone_size: NA; d_call: TRBD2; cdr3_nt: TGTGCCAGCAGTCTAGAACTAGCGGGAGGCTACGAGCAGTACTTC; cdr3_aa: CASSLELAGGYEQYF
j_call: TRBJ2-2; v_call: TRBV28; cdr3_length: 13; clone_size: NA; d_call: NA; cdr3_nt: TGTGCCATCAGTCCCCGGGCAACCGGGGAGCTGTTTTTT; cdr3_aa: CAISPRATGELFF
j_call: TRBJ2-2; v_call: TRBV20-1; cdr3_length: 14; clone_size: once; d_call: NA; cdr3_nt: TGCAGTGCTAGCTGCGGTGCAAACACTGGGGAGCTGTTTTTT; cdr3_aa: CSASCGANTGELFF
j_call: TRBJ1-2; v_call: TRBV6-1; cdr3_length: 15; clone_size: NA; d_call: NA; cdr3_nt: TGTGCCAGCAGCTCGACGCCGCGCGGGCTGAATGGCTACACCTTC; cdr3_aa: CASSSTPRGLNGYTF
j_call: TRBJ1-2; v_call: TRBV27; cdr3_length: 13; clone_size: NA; d_call: TRBD1; cdr3_nt: TGTGCCAGACACGGGACAGGTAACTATGGCTACACCTTC; cdr3_aa: CARHGTGNYGYTF
j_call: TRBJ2-1; v_call: TRBV6-1; cdr3_length: 15; clone_size: many; d_call: TRBD2; cdr3_nt: TGTGCCAGCAGCTCCGGGACTAGCGGGAGGAATGAGCAGTTCTTC; cdr3_aa: CASSSGTSGRNEQFF
j_call: TRBJ1-6; v_call: TRBV6-1; cdr3_length: 15; clone_size: many; d_call: TRBD1; cdr3_nt: TGTGCCAGCAACGAAACACCGGGACAGGGCTCACCCCTCCACTTT; cdr3_aa: CASNETPGQGSPLHF
j_call: TRBJ2-5; v_call: TRBV7-6; cdr3_length: 16; clone_size: NA; d_call: NA; cdr3_nt: TGTGCCAGCAGCTTATTCCGACAGGTGGACCAAGAGACCCAGTACTTC; cdr3_aa: CASSLFRQVDQETQYF
j_call: TRBJ1-2; v_call: TRBV28; cdr3_length: 17; clone_size: many; d_call: TRBD1; cdr3_nt: TGTGCCAGCAGTCCAGGGGGTGGGACAGGGTTTCACTATGGCTACACCTTC; cdr3_aa: CASSPGGGTGFHYGYTF
j_call: TRBJ2-5; v_call: TRBV7-2; cdr3_length: 14; clone_size: many; d_call: NA; cdr3_nt: TGTGCCAGCAGCTTAGATCAGGGGCAAGAGACCCAGTACTTC; cdr3_aa: CASSLDQGQETQYF